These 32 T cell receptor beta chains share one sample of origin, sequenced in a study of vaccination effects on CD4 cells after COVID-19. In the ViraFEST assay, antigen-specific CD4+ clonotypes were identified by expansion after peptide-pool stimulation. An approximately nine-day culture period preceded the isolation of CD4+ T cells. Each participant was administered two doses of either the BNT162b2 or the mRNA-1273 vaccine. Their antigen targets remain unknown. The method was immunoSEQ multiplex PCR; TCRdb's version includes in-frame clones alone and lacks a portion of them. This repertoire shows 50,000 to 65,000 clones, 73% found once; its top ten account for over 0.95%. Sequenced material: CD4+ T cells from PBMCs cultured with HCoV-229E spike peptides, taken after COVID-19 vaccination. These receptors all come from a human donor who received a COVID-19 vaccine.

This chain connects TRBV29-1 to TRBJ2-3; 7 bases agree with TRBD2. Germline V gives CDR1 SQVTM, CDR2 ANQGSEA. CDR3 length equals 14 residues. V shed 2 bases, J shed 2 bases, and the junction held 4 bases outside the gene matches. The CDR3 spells CSVEWGGYTDTQYF. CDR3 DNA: TGCAGCGTTGAATGGGGGGGGTACACAGATACGCAGTATTTT.

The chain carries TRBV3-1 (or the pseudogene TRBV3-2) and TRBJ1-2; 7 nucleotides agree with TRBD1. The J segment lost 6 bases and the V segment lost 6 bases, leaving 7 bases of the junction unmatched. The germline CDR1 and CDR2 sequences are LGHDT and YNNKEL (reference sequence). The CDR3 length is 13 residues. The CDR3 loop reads CASRPTGVDGYTF. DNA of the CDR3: TGTGCCAGCAGACCAACAGGGGTGGATGGCTACACCTTC.

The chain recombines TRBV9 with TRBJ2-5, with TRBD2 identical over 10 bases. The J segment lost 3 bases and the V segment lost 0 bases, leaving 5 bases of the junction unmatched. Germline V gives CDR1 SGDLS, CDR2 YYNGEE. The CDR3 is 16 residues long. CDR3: CASSVGLAGAEETQYF. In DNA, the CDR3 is TGTGCCAGCAGCGTAGGGCTAGCGGGGGCCGAAGAGACCCAGTACTTC.

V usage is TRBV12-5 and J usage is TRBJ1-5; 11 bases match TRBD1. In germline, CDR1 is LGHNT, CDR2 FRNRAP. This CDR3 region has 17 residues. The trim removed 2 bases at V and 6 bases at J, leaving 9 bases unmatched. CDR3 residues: CASGLWTGGLVLQPQHF. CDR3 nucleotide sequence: TGTGCTAGTGGTTTGTGGACAGGGGGCCTAGTTCTTCAGCCCCAGCATTTT.

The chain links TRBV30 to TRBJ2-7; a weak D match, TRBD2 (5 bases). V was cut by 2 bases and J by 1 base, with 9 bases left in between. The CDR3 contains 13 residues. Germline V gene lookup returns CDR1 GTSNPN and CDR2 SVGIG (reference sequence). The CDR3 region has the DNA TGTGCCTGGAGTAAAGGACTTTCCTACGAGCAGTACGTC. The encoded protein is CAWSKGLSYEQYV.

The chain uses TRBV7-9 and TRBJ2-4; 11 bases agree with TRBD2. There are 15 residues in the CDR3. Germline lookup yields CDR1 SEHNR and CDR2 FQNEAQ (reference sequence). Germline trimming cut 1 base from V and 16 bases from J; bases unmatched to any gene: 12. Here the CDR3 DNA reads TGTGCCAGCAGCTTAGGGACGGATTTAGCGGGGGGGCTTTACTTC. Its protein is CASSLGTDLAGGLYF. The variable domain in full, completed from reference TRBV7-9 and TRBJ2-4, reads DTGVSQNPRHKITKRGQNVTFRCDPISEHNRLYWYRQTLGQGPEFLTYFQNEAQLEKSRLLSDRFSAERPKGSFSTLEIQRTEQGDSAMYLCASSLGTDLAGGLYFGAGTRLSVL.

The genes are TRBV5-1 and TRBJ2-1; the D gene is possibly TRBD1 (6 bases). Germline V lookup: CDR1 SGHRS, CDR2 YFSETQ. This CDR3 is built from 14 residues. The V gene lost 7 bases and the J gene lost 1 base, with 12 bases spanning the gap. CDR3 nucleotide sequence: TGCGCCAGCTTCCTCGGACAGTCCTACAATGAGCAGTTCTTC. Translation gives CASFLGQSYNEQFF.

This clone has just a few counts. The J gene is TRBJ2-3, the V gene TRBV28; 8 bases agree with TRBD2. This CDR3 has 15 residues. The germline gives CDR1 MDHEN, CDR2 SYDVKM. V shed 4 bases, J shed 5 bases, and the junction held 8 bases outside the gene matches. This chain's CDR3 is CASSSSGREGDTQYF. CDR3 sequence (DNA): TGTGCCAGCAGTTCTTCAGGACGGGAGGGAGATACGCAGTATTTT.

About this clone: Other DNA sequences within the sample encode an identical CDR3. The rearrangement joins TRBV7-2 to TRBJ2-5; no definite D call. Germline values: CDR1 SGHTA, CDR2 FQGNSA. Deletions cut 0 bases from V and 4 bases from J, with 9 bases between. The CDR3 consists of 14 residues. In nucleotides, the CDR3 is TGTGCCAGCAGCTTAGCTGGGTCAGGAGAGACCCAGTACTTC. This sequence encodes CASSLAGSGETQYF.

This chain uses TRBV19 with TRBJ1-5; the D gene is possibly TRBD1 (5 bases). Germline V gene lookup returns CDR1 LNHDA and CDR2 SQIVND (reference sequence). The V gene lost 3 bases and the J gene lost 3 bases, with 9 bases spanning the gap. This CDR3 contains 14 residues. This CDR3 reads CASSIREINQPQHF. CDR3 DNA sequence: TGTGCCAGTAGTATCAGGGAGATCAATCAGCCCCAGCATTTT.

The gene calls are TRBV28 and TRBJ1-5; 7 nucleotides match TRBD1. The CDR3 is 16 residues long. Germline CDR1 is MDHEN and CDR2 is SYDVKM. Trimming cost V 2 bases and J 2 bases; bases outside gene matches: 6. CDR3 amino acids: CASSLPSTGGNQPQHF. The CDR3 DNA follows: TGTGCCAGCAGTTTACCTTCAACAGGGGGCAATCAGCCCCAGCATTTT.

CDR3: CASREGSTEAFF. The CDR3 DNA is TGTGCCAGCAGGGAAGGGTCGACTGAAGCTTTCTTT. The chain joins TRBV11-2 to TRBJ1-1; D ambiguous. Germline-derived CDR1 and CDR2 are SGHAT and FQNNGV. The CDR3 has 12 amino acids. V lost 6 bases to trimming and J lost 5 bases, with 10 bases between them.

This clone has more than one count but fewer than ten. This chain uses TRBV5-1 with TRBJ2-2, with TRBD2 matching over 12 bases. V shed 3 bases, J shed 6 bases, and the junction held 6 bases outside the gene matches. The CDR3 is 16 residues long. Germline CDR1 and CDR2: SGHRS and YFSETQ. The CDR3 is CASSSRLAGVAGELFF. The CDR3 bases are TGCGCCAGCAGCTCACGACTAGCGGGGGTCGCCGGGGAGCTGTTTTTT.

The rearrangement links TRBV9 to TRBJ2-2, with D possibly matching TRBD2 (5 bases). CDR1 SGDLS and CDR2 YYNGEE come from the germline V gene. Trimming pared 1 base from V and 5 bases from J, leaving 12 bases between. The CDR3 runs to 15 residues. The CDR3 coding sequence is TGTGCCAGCAGCGTATTCGGGGTTGATACCGGGGAGCTGTTTTTT. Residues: CASSVFGVDTGELFF.

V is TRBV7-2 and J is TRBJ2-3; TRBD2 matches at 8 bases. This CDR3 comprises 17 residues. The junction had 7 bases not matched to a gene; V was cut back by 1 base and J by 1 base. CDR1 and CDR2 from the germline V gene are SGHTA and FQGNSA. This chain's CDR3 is CASSLVRGGPGTDTQYF. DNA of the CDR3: TGTGCCAGCAGCTTAGTACGGGGGGGCCCGGGCACAGATACGCAGTATTTT.

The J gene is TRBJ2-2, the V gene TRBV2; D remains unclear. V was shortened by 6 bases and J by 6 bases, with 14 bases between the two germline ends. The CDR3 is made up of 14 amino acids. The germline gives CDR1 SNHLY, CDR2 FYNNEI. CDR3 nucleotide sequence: TGTGCCAGCAGGGCGGACCGACGGGCCGGGGAGCTGTTTTTT. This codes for CASRADRRAGELFF.

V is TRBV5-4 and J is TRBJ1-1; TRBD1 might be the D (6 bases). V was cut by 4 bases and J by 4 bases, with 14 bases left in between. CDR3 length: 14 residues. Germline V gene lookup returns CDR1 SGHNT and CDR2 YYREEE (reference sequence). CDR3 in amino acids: CASSREGGTTEAFF. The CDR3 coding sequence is TGTGCCAGCAGCAGGGAGGGGGGGACCACTGAAGCTTTCTTT.

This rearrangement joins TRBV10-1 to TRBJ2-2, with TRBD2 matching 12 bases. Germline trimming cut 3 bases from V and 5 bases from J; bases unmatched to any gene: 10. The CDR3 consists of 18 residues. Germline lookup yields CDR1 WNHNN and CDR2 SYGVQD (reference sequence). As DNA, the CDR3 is TGCGCCAGCAGTGACGGACTAGCGGGGAGAAGCAAGACCGGGGAGCTGTTTTTT. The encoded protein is CASSDGLAGRSKTGELFF.

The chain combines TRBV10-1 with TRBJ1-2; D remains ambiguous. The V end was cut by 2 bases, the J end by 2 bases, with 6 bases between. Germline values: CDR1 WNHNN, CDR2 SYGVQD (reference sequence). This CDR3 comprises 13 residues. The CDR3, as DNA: TGCGCCAGCAGTGAGAACGGAAACTATGGCTACACCTTC. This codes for CASSENGNYGYTF.

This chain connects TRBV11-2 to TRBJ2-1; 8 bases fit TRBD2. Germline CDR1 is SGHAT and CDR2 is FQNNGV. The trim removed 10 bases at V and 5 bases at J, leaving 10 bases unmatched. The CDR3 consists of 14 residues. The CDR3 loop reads CATSTVAGNNEQFF. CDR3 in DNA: TGTGCCACCTCTACGGTAGCGGGGAACAATGAGCAGTTCTTC.

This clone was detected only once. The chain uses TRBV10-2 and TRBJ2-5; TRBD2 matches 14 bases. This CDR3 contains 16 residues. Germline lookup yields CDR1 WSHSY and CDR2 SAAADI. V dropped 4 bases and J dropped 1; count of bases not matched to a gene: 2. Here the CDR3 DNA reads TGCGCCAGCAGTGCCGGACTAGCGGGGGGCCAAGAGACCCAGTACTTC. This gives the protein CASSAGLAGGQETQYF.

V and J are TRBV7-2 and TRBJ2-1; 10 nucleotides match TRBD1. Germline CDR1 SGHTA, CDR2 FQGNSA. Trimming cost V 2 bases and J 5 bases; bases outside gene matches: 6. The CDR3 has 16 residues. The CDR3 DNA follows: TGTGCCAGCAGCTTAACGGGACAGGGGCTCAACAATGAGCAGTTCTTC. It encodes CASSLTGQGLNNEQFF. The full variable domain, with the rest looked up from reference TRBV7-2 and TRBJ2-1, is GAGVSQSPSNKVTEKGKDVELRCDPISGHTALYWYRQSLGQGLEFLIYFQGNSAPDKSGLPSDRFSAERTGGSVSTLTIQRTQQEDSAVYLCASSLTGQGLNNEQFFGPGTRLTVL.

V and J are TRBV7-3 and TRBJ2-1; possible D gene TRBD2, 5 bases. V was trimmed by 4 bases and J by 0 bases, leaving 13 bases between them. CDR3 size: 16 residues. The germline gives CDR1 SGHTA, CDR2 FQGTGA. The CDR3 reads CASSSSDSYSYNEQFF. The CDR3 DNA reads TGTGCCAGCAGCTCCTCGGACTCTTACTCCTACAATGAGCAGTTCTTC.

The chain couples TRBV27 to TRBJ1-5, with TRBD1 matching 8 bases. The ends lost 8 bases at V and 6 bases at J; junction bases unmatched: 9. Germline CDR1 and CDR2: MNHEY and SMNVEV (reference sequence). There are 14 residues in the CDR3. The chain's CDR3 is CASGQGAYLQPQHF. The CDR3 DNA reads TGTGCCAGCGGTCAGGGGGCTTATCTTCAGCCCCAGCATTTT.

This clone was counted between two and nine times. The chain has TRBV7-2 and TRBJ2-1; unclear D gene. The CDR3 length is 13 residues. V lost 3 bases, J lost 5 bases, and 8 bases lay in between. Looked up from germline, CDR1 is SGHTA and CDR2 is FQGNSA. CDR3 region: CASSFYTDNEQFF. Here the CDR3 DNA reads TGTGCCAGCAGCTTCTACACGGACAATGAGCAGTTCTTC.

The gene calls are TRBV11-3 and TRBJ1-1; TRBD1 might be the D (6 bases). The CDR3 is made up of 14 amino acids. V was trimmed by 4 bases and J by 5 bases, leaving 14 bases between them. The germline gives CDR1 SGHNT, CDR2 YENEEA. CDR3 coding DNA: TGTGCCAGCAGCTCCCTGGACAGAGGAACTGAAGCTTTCTTT. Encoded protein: CASSSLDRGTEAFF.

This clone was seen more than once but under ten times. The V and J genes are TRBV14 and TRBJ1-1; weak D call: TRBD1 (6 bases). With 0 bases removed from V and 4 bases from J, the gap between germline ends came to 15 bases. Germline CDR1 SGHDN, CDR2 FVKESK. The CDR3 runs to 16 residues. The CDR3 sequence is CASSQDQGQIFTEAFF. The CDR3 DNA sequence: TGTGCCAGCAGCCAAGACCAAGGACAGATATTCACTGAAGCTTTCTTT.

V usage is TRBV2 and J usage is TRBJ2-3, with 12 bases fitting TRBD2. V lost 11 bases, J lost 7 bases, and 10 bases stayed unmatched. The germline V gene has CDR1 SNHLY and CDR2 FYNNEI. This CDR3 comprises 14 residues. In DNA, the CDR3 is TGTGCCGGCGCTCTAGCGGGGGGGATCAATACGCAGTATTTT. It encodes CAGALAGGINTQYF.

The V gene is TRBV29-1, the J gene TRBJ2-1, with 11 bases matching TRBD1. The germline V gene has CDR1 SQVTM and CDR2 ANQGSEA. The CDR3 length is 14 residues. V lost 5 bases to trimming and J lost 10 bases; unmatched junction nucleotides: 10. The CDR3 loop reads CSVNRDRGYREQFF. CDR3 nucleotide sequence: TGCAGCGTTAACCGGGACAGGGGGTATCGGGAGCAGTTCTTC.

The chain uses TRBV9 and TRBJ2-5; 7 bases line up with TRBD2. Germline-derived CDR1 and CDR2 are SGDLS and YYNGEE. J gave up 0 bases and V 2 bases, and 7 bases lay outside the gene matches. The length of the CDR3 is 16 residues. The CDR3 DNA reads TGTGCCAGCAGCGTCACTCCTCGGGGGGACCAAGAGACCCAGTACTTC. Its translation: CASSVTPRGDQETQYF. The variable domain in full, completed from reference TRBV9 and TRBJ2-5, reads DSGVTQTPKHLITATGQRVTLRCSPRSGDLSVYWYQQSLDQGLQFLIQYYNGEERAKGNILERFSAQQFPDLHSELNLSSLELGDSALYFCASSVTPRGDQETQYFGPGTRLLVL.

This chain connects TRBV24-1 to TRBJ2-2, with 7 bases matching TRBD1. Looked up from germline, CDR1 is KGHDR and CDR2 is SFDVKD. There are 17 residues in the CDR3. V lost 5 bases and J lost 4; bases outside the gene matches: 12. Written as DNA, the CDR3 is TGTGCCACCAGTGGTTACAACAGGGGAAAGATCACCGGGGAGCTGTTTTTT. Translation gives CATSGYNRGKITGELFF.

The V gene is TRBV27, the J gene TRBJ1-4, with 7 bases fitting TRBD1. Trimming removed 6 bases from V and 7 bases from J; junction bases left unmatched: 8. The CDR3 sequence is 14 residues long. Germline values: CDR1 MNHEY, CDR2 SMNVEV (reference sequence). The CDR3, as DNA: TGTGCCAGCAGACTAACAGGGGCGGGTGAAAAACTGTTTTTT. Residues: CASRLTGAGEKLFF.